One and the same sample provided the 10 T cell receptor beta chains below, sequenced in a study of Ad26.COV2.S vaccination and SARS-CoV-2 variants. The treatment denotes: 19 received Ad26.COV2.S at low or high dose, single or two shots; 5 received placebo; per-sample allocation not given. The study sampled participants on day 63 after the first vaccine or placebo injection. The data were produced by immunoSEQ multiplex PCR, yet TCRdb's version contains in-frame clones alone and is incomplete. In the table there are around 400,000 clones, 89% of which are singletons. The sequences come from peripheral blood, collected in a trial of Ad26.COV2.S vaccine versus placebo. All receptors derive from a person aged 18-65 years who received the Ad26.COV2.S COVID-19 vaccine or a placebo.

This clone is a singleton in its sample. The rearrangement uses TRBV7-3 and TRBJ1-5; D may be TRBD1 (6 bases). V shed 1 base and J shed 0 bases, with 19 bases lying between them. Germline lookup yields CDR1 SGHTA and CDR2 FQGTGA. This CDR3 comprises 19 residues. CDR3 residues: CASSLMCRGQGPSNQPQHF. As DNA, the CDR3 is TGTGCCAGCAGCTTAATGTGTAGGGGACAAGGGCCTAGCAATCAGCCCCAGCATTTT.

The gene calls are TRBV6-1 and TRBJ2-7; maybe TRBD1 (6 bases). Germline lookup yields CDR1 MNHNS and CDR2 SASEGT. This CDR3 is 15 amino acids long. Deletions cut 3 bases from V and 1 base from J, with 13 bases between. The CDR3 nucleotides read TGTGCCAGCAGTGATCCGGGACAAGGATCCTACGAGCAGTACTTC. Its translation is CASSDPGQGSYEQYF.

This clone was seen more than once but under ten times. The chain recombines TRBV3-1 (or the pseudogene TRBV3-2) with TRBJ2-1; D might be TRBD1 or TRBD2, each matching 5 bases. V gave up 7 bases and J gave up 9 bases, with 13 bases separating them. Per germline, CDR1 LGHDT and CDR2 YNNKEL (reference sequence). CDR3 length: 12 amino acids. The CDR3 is CASTHAGGEQFF. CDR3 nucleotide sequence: TGTGCCAGCACCCACGCTGGGGGTGAGCAGTTCTTC.

This chain's CDR3 is CASSPAPGNEQFF. The CDR3 DNA follows: TGTGCCAGCAGCCCGGCACCGGGAAATGAGCAGTTCTTC. The chain uses TRBV28 and TRBJ2-1, with a possible D match to TRBD2 (5 bases). CDR1 is MDHEN and CDR2 is SYDVKM in the germline V gene. The CDR3 has 13 amino acids. V lost 6 bases to trimming and J lost 7 bases, with 13 bases between them.

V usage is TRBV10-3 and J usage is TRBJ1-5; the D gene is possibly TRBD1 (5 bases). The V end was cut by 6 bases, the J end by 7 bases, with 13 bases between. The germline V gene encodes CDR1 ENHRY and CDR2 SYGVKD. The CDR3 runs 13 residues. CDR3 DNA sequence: TGTGCCATCAGGTCAGGGTTATACCAGCCCCAGCATTTT. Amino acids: CAIRSGLYQPQHF.

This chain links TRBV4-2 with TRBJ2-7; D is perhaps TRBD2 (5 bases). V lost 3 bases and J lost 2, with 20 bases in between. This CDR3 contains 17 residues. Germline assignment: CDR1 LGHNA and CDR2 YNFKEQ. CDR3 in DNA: TGTGCCAGCAGCCAGGCTAGGCAGGCCAGGACTCCCTACGAGCAGTACTTC. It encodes CASSQARQARTPYEQYF.

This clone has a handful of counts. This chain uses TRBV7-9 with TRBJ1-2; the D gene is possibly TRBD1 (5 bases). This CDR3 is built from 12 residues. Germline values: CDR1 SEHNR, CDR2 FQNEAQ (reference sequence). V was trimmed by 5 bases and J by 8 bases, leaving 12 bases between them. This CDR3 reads CASSPTEEGYTF. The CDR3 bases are TGTGCCAGCAGCCCGACAGAGGAAGGCTACACCTTC.

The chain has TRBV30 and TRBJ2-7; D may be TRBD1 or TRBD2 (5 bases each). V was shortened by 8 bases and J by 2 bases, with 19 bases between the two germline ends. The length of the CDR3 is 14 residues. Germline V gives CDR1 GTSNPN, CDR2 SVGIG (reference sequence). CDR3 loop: CAVPPGRAPYEQYF. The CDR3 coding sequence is TGTGCCGTACCCCCGGGACGGGCACCCTACGAGCAGTACTTC.

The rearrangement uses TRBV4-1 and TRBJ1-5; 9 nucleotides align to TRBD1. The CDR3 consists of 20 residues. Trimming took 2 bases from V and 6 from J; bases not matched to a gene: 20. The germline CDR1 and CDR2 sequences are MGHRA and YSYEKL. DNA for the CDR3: TGCGCCAGCAGCCAATACTCCGGACTCGGAGGACAGGGGACAAGTCAGCCCCAGCATTTT. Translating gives CASSQYSGLGGQGTSQPQHF.

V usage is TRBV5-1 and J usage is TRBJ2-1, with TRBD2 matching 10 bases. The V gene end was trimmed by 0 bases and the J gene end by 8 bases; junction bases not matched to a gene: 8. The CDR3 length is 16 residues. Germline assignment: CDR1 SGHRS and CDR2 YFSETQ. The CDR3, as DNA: TGCGCCAGCAGCTTGGGACAGCGGGAGGGCCGGGATGAGCAGTTCTTC. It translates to CASSLGQREGRDEQFF.